This TCR beta chain appears in the sequencing data of a study of identical twins. This clonotype has a handful of counts. The CDR3 consists of 13 residues. V dropped 3 bases and J dropped 4 bases, with 12 bases sitting between them. Germline CDR1 is DFQATT and CDR2 is SNEGSKA (reference sequence). TCRdb recomputed calls from the 5' RACE reads with MiXCR, one row per CDR3 protein. The sample lists 1.5 million to 2 million distinct CDR3 sequences; under 35% were seen once. The clonotype was recovered from a newborn girl in good health. The V gene is TRBV20-1, the J gene TRBJ1-2, with D possibly matching TRBD1 (6 bases). The sample was cord blood. The CDR3 loop reads CSARTGPSYGYTF. CDR3 DNA sequence: TGCAGTGCTAGGACAGGACCCTCCTATGGCTACACCTTC.